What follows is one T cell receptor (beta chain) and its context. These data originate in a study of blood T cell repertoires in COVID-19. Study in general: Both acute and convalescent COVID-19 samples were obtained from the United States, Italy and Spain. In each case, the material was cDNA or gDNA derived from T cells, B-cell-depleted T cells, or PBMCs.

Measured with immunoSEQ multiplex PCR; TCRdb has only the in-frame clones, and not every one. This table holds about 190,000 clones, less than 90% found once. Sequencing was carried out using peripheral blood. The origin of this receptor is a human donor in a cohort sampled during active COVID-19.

CDR3 sequence (DNA): TGCAGCGTCTTGACAGGGAACTATGGCTACACCTTC. It specifies CSVLTGNYGYTF. The chain combines TRBV29-1 with TRBJ1-2, with 7 bases identical to TRBD1. The germline V gene encodes CDR1 SQVTM and CDR2 ANQGSEA. This CDR3 contains 12 residues. With 6 bases clipped from V and 2 bases from J, the junction kept 3 bases outside the gene matches.